This T cell receptor (beta chain) was observed in a study of cytomegalovirus exposure and HLA in healthy donors. PCR primers comprised 60 Vbeta and 13 Jbeta primers. Clones were sequenced by immunoSEQ multiplex PCR, and TCRdb holds only the in-frame ones, with some missing. The repertoire table contains some 41,000 clones. Germline V gives CDR1 MRHNA, CDR2 SNTAGT. V lost 6 bases and J lost 5; bases outside the gene matches: 5. There are 15 residues in the CDR3. Overall study findings and caveats: A link between a missense DCLRE1C variant and TCR beta V- and J-gene trimming emerged from a later analysis. Later work found that TCR association rates differed between HLA loci; DRB1 had the most and HLA-C the fewest. In an earlier analysis, most TCR beta V segments were productive about 87% or about 30% of the time. Researchers reported from a later analysis that most CMV-associated TCR beta chains appeared HLA-restricted.

To note about this clone: Antigen: not known.

The source material was PBMCs. The rearrangement uses TRBV6-4 and TRBJ2-1; 12 bases are shared with TRBD2. The TCR originated in a man between 25 and 39 years old in good health and CMV-seronegative. Here the CDR3 reads CASRGLAGRDNEQFF. In DNA, the CDR3 is TGTGCCAGCAGAGGACTAGCGGGGAGAGACAATGAGCAGTTCTTC.